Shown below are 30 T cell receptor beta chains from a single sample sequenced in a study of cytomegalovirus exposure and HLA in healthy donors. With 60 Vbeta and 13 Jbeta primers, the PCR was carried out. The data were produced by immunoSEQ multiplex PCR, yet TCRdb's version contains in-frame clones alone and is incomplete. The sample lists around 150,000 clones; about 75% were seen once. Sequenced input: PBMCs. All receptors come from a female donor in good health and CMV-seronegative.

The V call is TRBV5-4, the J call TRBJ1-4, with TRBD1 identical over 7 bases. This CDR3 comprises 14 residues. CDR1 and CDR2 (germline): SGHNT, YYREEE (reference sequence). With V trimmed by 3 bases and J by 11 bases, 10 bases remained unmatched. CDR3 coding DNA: TGTGCCAGCAGCTCCTGGGGACAGCCCCGGAAACTGTTTTTT. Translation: CASSSWGQPRKLFF.

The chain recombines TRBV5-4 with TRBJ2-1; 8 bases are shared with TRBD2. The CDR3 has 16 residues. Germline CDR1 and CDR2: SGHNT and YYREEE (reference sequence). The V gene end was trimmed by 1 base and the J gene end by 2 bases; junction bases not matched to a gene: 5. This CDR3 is CASSLRREVTYNEQFF. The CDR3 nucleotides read TGTGCCAGCAGCTTGAGGCGGGAGGTTACCTACAATGAGCAGTTCTTC.

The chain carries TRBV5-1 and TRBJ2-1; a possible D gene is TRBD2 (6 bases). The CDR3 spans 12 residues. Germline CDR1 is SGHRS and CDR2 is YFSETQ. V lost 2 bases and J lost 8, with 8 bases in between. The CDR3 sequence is CASSFASDEQFF. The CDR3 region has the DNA TGCGCCAGCAGCTTCGCTAGCGATGAGCAGTTCTTC.

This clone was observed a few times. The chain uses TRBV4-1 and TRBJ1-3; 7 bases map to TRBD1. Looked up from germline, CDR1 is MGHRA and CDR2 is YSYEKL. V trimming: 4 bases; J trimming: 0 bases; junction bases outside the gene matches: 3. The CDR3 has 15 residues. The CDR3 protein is CASSLTGDSGNTIYF. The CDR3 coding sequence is TGCGCCAGCAGCCTTACAGGGGACTCTGGAAACACCATATATTTT.

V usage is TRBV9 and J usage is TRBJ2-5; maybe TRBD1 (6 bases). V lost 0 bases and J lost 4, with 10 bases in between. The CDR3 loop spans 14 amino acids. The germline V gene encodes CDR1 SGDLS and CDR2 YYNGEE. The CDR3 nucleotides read TGTGCCAGCAGCGTAGAGGTCAGGGGAGAGACCCAGTACTTC. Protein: CASSVEVRGETQYF.

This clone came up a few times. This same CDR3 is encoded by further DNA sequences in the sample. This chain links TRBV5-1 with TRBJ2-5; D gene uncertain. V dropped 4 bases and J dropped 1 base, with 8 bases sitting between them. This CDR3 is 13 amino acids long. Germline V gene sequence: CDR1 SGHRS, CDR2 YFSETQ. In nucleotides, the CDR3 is TGCGCCAGCAGCCGAGGCGGCCAAGAGACCCAGTACTTC. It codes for CASSRGGQETQYF.

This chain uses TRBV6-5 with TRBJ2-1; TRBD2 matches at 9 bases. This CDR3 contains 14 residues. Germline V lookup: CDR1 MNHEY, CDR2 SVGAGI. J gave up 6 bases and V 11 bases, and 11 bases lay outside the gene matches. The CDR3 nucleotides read TGTGCCTCATGGCGGGCGGGGGGGGTCAATGAGCAGTTCTTC. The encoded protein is CASWRAGGVNEQFF.

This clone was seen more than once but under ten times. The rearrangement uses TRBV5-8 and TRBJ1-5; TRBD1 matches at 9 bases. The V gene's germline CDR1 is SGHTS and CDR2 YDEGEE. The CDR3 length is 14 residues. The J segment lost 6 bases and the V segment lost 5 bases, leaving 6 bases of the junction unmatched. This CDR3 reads CASSGTGLTQPQHF. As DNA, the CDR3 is TGTGCCAGCAGTGGGACAGGGCTAACTCAGCCCCAGCATTTT.

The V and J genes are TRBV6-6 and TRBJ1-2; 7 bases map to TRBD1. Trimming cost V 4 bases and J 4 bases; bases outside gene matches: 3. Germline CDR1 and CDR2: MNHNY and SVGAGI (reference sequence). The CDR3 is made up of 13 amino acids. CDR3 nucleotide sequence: TGTGCCAGCAGTTTGGGACAGTTCTATGGCTACACCTTC. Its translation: CASSLGQFYGYTF.

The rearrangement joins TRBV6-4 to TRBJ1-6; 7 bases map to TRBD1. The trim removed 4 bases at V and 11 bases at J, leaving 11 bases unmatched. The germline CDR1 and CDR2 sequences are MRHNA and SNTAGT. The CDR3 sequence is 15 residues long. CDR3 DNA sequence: TGTGCCAGCAGTGCGGCAGGGGGGAACTCCGCACCCCTCCACTTT. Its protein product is CASSAAGGNSAPLHF.

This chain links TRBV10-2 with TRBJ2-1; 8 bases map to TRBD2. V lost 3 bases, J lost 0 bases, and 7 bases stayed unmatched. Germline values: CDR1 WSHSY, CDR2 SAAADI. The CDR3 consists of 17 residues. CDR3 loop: CASSDMKRGGSYNEQFF. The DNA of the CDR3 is TGCGCCAGCAGTGATATGAAACGGGGGGGCTCCTACAATGAGCAGTTCTTC.

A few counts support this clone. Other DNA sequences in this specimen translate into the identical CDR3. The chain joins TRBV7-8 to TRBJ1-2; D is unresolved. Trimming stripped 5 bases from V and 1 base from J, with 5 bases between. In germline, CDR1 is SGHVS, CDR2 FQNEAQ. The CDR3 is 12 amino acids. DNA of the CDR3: TGTGCCAGCAGCCCCGTTAACTATGGCTACACCTTC. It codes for CASSPVNYGYTF. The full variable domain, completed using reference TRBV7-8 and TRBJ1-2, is GAGVSQSPRYKVAKRGQDVALRCDPISGHVSLFWYQQALGQGPEFLTYFQNEAQLDKSGLPSDRFFAERPEGSVSTLKIQRTQQEDSAVYLCASSPVNYGYTFGSGTRLTVV.

The CDR3 here is CASFSTPGNTIYF. The CDR3, as DNA: TGTGCCAGCTTCTCGACTCCCGGAAACACCATATATTTT. The chain is built from TRBV18 and TRBJ1-3; D unclear. The CDR3 extends over 13 amino acids. Germline V lookup: CDR1 KGHSH, CDR2 LQKENI. V gave up 7 bases and J gave up 4 bases, with 11 bases separating them.

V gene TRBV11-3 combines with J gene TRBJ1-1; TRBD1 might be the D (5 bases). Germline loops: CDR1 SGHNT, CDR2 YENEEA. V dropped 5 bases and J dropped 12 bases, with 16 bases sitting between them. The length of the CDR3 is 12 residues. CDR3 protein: CASSLGGTTTFF. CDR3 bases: TGTGCCAGCAGCCTCGGCGGGACCACTACTTTCTTT.

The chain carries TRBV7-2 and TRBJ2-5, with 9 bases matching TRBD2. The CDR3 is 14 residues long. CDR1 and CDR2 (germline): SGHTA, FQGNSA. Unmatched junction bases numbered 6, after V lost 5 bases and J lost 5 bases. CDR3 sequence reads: CASSRSGSMETQYF. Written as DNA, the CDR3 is TGTGCCAGCAGCCGTAGCGGGAGCATGGAGACCCAGTACTTC.

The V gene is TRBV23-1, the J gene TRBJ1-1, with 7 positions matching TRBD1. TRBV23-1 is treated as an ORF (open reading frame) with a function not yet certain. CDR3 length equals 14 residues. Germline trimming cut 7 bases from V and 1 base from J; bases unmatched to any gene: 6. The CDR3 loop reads CASTDQGGNTEAFF. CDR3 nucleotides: TGCGCCAGCACGGACCAGGGGGGGAACACTGAAGCTTTCTTT.

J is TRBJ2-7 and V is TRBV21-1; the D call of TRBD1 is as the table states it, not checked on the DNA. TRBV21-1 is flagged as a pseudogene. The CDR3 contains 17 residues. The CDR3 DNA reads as TGTGCCAGCAGCAAAGACCCTGGGCCGGACCAGGGGAGCCCGCAGTACTTC. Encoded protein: CASSKDPGPDQGSPQYF.

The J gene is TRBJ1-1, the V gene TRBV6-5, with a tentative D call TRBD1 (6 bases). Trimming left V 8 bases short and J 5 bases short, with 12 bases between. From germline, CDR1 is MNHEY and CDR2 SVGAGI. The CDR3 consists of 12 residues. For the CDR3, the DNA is TGTGCCAGCCACAGGGATCGTACTGAAGCTTTCTTT. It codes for CASHRDRTEAFF.

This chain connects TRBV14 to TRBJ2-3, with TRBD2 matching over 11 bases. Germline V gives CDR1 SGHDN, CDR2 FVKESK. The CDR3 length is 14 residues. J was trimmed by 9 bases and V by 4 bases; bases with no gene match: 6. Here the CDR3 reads CASSPGLAVGTQYF. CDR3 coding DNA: TGTGCCAGCAGCCCGGGACTAGCGGTCGGAACGCAGTATTTT.

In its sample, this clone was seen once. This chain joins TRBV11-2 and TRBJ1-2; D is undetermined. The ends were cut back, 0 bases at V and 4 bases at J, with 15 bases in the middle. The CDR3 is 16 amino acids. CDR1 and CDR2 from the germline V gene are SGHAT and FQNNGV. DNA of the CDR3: TGTGCCAGCAGCTTAGATCGGAGAGGGAGTGCCTATGGCTACACCTTC. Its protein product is CASSLDRRGSAYGYTF.

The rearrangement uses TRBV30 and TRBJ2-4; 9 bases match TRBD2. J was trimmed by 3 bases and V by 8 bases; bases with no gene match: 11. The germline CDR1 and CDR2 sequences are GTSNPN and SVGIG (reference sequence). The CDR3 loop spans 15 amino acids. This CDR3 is CALEASGTLKNIQYF. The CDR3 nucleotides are TGTGCCCTCGAGGCTAGCGGGACCCTCAAAAACATTCAGTACTTC.

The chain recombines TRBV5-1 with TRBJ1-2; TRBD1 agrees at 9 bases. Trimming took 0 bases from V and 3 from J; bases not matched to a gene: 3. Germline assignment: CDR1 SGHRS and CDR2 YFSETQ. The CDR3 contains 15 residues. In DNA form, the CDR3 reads TGCGCCAGCAGCTTGGGGGACAGGGTGGACTATGGCTACACCTTC. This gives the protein CASSLGDRVDYGYTF. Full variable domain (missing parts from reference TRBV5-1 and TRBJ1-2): KAGVTQTPRYLIKTRGQQVTLSCSPISGHRSVSWYQQTPGQGLQFLFEYFSETQRNKGNFPGRFSGRQFSNSRSEMNVSTLELGDSALYLCASSLGDRVDYGYTFGSGTRLTVV.

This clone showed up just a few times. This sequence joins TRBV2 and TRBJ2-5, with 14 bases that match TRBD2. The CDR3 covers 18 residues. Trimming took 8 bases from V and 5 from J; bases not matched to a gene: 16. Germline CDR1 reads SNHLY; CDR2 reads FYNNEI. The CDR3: CASGEGTSGGREVETQYF. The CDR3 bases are TGTGCCAGCGGGGAGGGGACTAGCGGGGGCCGCGAGGTCGAGACCCAGTACTTC.

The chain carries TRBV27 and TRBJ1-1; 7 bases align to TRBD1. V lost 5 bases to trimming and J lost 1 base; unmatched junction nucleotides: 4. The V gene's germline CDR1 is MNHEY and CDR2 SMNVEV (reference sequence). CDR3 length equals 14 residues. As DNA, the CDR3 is TGTGCCAGCAGTGCCGGGACAGCGAACACTGAAGCTTTCTTT. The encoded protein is CASSAGTANTEAFF.

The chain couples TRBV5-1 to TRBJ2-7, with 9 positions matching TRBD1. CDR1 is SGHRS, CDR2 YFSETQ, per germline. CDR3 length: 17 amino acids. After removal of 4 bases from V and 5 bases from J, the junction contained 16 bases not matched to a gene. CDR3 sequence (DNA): TGCGCCAGCAGCCCACTCAAGAGGGGGACAGGGAGCGACGAGCAGTACTTC. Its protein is CASSPLKRGTGSDEQYF.

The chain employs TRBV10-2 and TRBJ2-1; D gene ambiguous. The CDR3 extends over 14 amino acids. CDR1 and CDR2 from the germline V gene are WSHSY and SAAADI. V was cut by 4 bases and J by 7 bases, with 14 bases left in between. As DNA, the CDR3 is TGCGCCAGCAGTGGGTGGGCCCTGGCGAATGAGCAGTTCTTC. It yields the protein CASSGWALANEQFF.

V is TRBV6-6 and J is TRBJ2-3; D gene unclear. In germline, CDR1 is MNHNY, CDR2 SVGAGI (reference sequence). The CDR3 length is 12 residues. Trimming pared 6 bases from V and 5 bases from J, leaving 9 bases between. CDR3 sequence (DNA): TGTGCCAGCAGCCTACTCAAAGATACGCAGTATTTT. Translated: CASSLLKDTQYF.

This chain's CDR3 is CASSIGTGGNQPQHF. CDR3 sequence (DNA): TGTGCCAGTAGTATTGGGACAGGGGGGAATCAGCCCCAGCATTTT. The V and J genes are TRBV19 and TRBJ1-5, with TRBD1 identical over 11 bases. The CDR3 is 15 amino acids. V lost 3 bases and J lost 4; bases outside the gene matches: 2. Germline-derived CDR1 and CDR2 are LNHDA and SQIVND (reference sequence).

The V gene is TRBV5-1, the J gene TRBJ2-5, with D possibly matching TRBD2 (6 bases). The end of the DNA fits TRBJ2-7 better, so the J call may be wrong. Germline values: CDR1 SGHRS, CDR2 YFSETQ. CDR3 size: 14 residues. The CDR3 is CASSLGTTTYEQYF. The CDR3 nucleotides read TGCGCCAGCAGCTTGGGGACTACTACCTACGAGCAGTACTTC.

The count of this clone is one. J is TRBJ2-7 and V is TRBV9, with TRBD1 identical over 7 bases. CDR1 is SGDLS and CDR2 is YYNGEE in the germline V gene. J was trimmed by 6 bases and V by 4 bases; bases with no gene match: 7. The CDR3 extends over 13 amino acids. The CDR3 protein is CASSPTGVGEQYF. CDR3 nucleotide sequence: TGTGCCAGCAGCCCCACAGGGGTGGGCGAGCAGTACTTC.